This TCR beta chain was sequenced for a study of shared clonotypes between healthy human individuals. Across the study: There were three CD4 naive, three CD4 memory, two CD8 naive and one CD8 memory plates per donor.

Points on this clone: The antigen remains unidentified.

Trimming removed 2 bases from V and 7 bases from J, with 7 bases in between. Germline lookup yields CDR1 SGHDT and CDR2 YYEEEE. This CDR3 has 12 amino acids. Study-level results: The sampled material consisted only of blood, and tissue repertoires are likely to differ.

Roughly 200 ng DNA, 25,000 to 35,000 T cell genomes, went into each sorted-subset replicate PCR. The table came from immunoSEQ multiplex PCR; TCRdb's copy has only in-frame clones and leaves some out. The sample includes 90,000 to 130,000 clones, around 68% of them seen just once. V is TRBV5-6 and J is TRBJ2-1, with D unresolved. The specimen was memory CD8+ T cells sorted from blood. Subset denoted: CD45RO+ cells pooled with CCR7-negative TemRA cells. The receptor's source is a woman aged 25 to 39 in good health. CDR3 bases: TGTGCCAGCAGCTTTACGTGGAATGAGCAGTTCTTC. This gives the protein CASSFTWNEQFF.